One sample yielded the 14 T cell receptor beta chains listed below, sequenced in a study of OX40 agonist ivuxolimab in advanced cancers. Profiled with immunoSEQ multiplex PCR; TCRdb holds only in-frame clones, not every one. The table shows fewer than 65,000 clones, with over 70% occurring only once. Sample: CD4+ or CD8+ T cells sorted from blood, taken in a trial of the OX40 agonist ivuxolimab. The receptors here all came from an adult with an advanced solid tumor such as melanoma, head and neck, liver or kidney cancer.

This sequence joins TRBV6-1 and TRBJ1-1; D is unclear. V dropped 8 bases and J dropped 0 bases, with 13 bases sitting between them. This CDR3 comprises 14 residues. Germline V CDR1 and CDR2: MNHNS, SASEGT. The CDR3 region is CASDYRSLNTEAFF. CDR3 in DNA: TGTGCCAGCGACTACCGCTCCCTGAACACTGAAGCTTTCTTT.

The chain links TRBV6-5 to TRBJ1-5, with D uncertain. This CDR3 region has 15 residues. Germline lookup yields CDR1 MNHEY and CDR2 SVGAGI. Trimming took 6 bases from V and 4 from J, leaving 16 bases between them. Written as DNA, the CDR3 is TGTGCCAGCAGGTCCGCGGGGAGCCCGAATCAGCCCCAGCATTTT. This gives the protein CASRSAGSPNQPQHF.

CDR3 sequence (DNA): TGCGCCAGCAGTGGGATTAGGCAGAGGAGTGGCTACACCTTC. It codes for CASSGIRQRSGYTF. This chain links TRBV10-2 with TRBJ1-2; D remains ambiguous. V lost 4 bases to trimming and J lost 7 bases, with 16 bases between them. This CDR3 is built from 14 residues. In germline, CDR1 is WSHSY, CDR2 SAAADI.

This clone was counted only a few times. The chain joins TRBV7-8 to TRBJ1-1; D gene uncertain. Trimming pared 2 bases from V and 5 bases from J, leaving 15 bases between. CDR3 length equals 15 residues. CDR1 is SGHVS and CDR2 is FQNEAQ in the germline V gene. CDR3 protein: CASSLYRAGDTEAFF. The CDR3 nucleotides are TGTGCCAGCAGCTTATACCGGGCTGGGGATACTGAAGCTTTCTTT.

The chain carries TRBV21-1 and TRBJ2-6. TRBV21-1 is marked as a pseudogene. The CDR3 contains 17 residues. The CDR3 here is CASSPGGLPPGANVLTF. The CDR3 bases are TGTGCCAGCAGCCCCGGGGGCCTCCCGCCTGGGGCCAACGTCCTGACTTTC.

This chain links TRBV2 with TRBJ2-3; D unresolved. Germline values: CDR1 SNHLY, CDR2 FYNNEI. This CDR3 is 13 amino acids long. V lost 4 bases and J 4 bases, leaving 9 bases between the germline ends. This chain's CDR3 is CASSGRAPDTQYF. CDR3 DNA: TGTGCCAGCAGTGGAAGGGCCCCAGATACGCAGTATTTT.

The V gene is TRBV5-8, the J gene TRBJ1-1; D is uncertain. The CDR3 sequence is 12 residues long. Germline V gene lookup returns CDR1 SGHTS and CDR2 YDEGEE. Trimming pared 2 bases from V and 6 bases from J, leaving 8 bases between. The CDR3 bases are TGTGCCAGCAGCTTTCAAGGGCCTGAAGCTTTCTTT. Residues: CASSFQGPEAFF. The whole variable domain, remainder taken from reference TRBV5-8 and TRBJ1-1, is EAGVTQSPTHLIKTRGQQATLRCSPISGHTSVYWYQQALGLGLQFLLWYDEGEERNRGNFPPRFSGRQFPNYSSELNVNALELEDSALYLCASSFQGPEAFFGQGTRLTVV.

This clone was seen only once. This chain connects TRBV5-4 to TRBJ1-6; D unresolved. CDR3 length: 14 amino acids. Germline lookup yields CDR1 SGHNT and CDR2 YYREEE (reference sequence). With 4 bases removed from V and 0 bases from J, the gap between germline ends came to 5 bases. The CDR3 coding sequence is TGTGCCAGCAGCCTAAGCTCCTATAATTCACCCCTCCACTTT. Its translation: CASSLSSYNSPLHF. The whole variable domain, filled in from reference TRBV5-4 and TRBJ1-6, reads ETGVTQSPTHLIKTRGQQVTLRCSSQSGHNTVSWYQQALGQGPQFIFQYYREEENGRGNFPPRFSGLQFPNYSSELNVNALELDDSALYLCASSLSSYNSPLHFGNGTRLTVT.

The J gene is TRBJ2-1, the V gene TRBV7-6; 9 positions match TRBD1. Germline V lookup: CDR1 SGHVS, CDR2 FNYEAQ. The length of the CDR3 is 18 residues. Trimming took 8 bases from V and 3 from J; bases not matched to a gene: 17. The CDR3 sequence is CASGTGTGTRPYYNEQFF. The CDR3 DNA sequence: TGTGCCAGCGGCACCGGGACAGGGACCCGACCCTACTACAATGAGCAGTTCTTC.

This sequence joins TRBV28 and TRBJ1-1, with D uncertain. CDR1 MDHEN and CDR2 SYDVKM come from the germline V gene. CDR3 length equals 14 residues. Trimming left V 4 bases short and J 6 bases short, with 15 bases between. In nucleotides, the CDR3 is TGTGCCAGCAGTTCTTTCCGAAGGGCCTCTGAAGCTTTCTTT. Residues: CASSSFRRASEAFF.

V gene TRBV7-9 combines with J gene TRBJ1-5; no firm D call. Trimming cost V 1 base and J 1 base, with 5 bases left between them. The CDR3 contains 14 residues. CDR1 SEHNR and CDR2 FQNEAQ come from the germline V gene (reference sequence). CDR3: CASSLDISNQPQHF. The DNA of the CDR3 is TGTGCCAGCAGCTTAGACATAAGCAATCAGCCCCAGCATTTT.

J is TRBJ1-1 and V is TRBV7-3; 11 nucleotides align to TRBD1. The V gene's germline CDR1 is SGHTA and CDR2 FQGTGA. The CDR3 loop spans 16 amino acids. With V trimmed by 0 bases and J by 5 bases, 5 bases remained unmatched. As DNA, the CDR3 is TGTGCCAGCAGCTTAACTGGGACAGGGGGAGGAACTGAAGCTTTCTTT. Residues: CASSLTGTGGGTEAFF.

This chain's CDR3 is CASSRGTWTGGFGANVLTF. In DNA form, the CDR3 reads TGCGCCAGCAGCCGGGGAACCTGGACAGGGGGATTTGGGGCCAACGTCCTGACTTTC. The V call is TRBV5-1, the J call TRBJ2-6; TRBD1 matches 10 bases. CDR1 is SGHRS, CDR2 YFSETQ, per germline. V gave up 4 bases and J gave up 3 bases; unmatched junction bases: 13. The CDR3 is made up of 19 amino acids.

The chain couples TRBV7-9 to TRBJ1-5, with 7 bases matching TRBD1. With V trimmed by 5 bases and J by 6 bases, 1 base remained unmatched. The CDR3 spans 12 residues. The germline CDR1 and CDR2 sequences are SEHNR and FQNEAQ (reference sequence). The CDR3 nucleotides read TGTGCCAGCAGCAGACAGGGTCAGCCCCAGCATTTT. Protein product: CASSRQGQPQHF. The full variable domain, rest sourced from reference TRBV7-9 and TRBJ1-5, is DTGVSQNPRHKITKRGQNVTFRCDPISEHNRLYWYRQTLGQGPEFLTYFQNEAQLEKSRLLSDRFSAERPKGSFSTLEIQRTEQGDSAMYLCASSRQGQPQHFGDGTRLSIL.